Reported below is one T cell receptor beta chain. This sample stems from a study of glioma-infiltrating T cells after dendritic cell vaccination. This CDR3 comprises 14 residues. J was trimmed by 5 bases and V by 6 bases; bases with no gene match: 6. CDR1 is SNHLY, CDR2 FYNNEI, per germline. Sequencing used immunoSEQ multiplex PCR; TCRdb keeps in-frame clones, though not all of them. The sample yields fewer than 100,000 clones, 86% seen once. The sample in question was blood, obtained before dendritic cell vaccination. The chain recombines TRBV2 with TRBJ1-4, with TRBD1 matching 7 bases. The sequence derives from a human donor with glioblastoma. This CDR3 is CASSSQGLNEKLFF. In DNA, the CDR3 is TGTGCCAGCAGCTCACAGGGGCTGAATGAAAAACTGTTTTTT. Together with reference TRBV2 and TRBJ1-4, the CDR3 gives the full variable domain: EPEVTQTPSHQVTQMGQEVILRCVPISNHLYFYWYRQILGQKVEFLVSFYNNEISEKSEIFDDQFSVERPDGSNFTLKIRSTKLEDSAMYFCASSSQGLNEKLFFGSGTQLSVL.